What follows are 23 T cell receptor beta chains derived from one specimen sequenced in a study of T cells in Graves' hyperthyroidism and ophthalmopathy. Amplification targeted TCR beta CDR3 regions from RNA transcripts. Researchers ran a first-round RT-PCR on the TCR CDR3 using the HTBI primer set. TCRdb reanalysed the multiplex PCR reads using MiXCR and keeps one entry per CDR3 protein. The data contain about 500,000 distinct CDR3 sequences, roughly a sixth of them singletons. The sequencing input was blood. These receptors were taken from a woman between 18 and 29 years old with Graves' hyperthyroidism.

This clonotype came up a few times. This chain connects TRBV11-2 to TRBJ2-5, with 8 bases that match TRBD2. This CDR3 comprises 17 residues. Germline-derived CDR1 and CDR2 are SGHAT and FQNNGV. V shed 1 base, J shed 7 bases, and the junction held 14 bases outside the gene matches. CDR3 region: CASSLAYPGGPVGTQYF. For the CDR3, the DNA is TGTGCCAGCAGCTTAGCGTATCCGGGGGGGCCGGTTGGGACCCAGTACTTC.

This clonotype was seen ten or more times. The chain links TRBV2 to TRBJ2-1, with D perhaps TRBD2 (5 bases). The CDR3 has 16 amino acids. V lost 3 bases and J 2 bases, leaving 14 bases between the germline ends. Germline CDR1 SNHLY, CDR2 FYNNEI. The CDR3 is CASSDASRRAYNEQFF. For the CDR3, the DNA is TGTGCCAGCAGTGATGCTAGCAGAAGGGCCTACAATGAGCAGTTCTTC.

There are a few counts of this clonotype. The rearrangement links TRBV7-8 to TRBJ2-5, with TRBD1 identical over 9 bases. In germline, CDR1 is SGHVS, CDR2 FQNEAQ. The CDR3 has 15 residues. V was clipped by 2 bases and J by 7 bases; unmatched bases: 8. Written as DNA, the CDR3 is TGTGCCAGCAGCTTATCTGTCGACAGGGGGTCGACCCAGTACTTC. Its translation is CASSLSVDRGSTQYF.

This clonotype came up many times. The chain joins TRBV24-1 to TRBJ1-5; 7 nucleotides match TRBD1. V dropped 4 bases and J dropped 7; count of bases not matched to a gene: 9. This CDR3 contains 15 residues. Germline-derived CDR1 and CDR2 are KGHDR and SFDVKD. The CDR3 nucleotides are TGTGCCACCAGTGAGAGACAGGGCAATGGGCAGCCCCAGCATTTT. Its protein is CATSERQGNGQPQHF.

This clonotype occurred many times. One end of the junction varies from germline; a read error may be responsible. The chain employs TRBV20-1 and TRBJ2-7; D is possibly TRBD2 (6 bases). The CDR3 has 14 residues. Germline V gene data show CDR1 as DFQATT and CDR2 as SNEGSKA (reference sequence). In nucleotides, the CDR3 is TGCAGTGCGAGAGGAGTAGCGGCCCACTACGAGCAGTACTTC. As protein: CSARGVAAHYEQYF.

This clonotype has only a few counts. This chain connects TRBV20-1 to TRBJ2-5; possible D gene TRBD2, 6 bases. The germline V gene encodes CDR1 DFQATT and CDR2 SNEGSKA (reference sequence). The V and J ends lost 4 bases and 5 bases respectively, with 20 bases between them. The CDR3 totals 15 residues. CDR3 protein: CSATPTRFRGETQYF. The DNA for the CDR3 is TGCAGTGCTACGCCTACTAGATTTCGGGGGGAGACCCAGTACTTC.

V usage is TRBV14 and J usage is TRBJ1-1, with D possibly being TRBD1 (6 bases). V was cut by 3 bases and J by 0 bases, with 11 bases left in between. There are 15 residues in the CDR3. The germline CDR1 and CDR2 sequences are SGHDN and FVKESK. CDR3 in amino acids: CASSHNQGLNTEAFF. CDR3 nucleotide sequence: TGTGCCAGCAGCCATAATCAGGGGTTGAACACTGAAGCTTTCTTT.

This clonotype was counted a few times. V and J are TRBV4-3 and TRBJ1-2; possibly TRBD1 for D (6 bases). In germline, CDR1 is LGHNA, CDR2 YSLEER. The V gene lost 0 bases and the J gene lost 4 bases, with 12 bases spanning the gap. CDR3 size: 15 residues. The CDR3 here is CASSQEVAGVYGYTF. CDR3 in DNA: TGCGCCAGCAGCCAAGAGGTGGCAGGGGTCTATGGCTACACCTTC.

This clonotype came up many times. The rearrangement links TRBV18 to TRBJ2-1; D not certain. The germline CDR1 and CDR2 sequences are KGHSH and LQKENI. CDR3 length: 13 residues. Trimming stripped 3 bases from V and 5 bases from J, with 8 bases between. The CDR3 is CASSPRSNNEQFF. CDR3 DNA: TGTGCCAGCTCACCGCGGTCCAACAATGAGCAGTTCTTC.

The table lists this clonotype with many counts. The chain recombines TRBV7-2 with TRBJ1-6, with D unresolved. V was cut by 1 base and J by 4 bases, with 8 bases left in between. Per germline, CDR1 SGHTA and CDR2 FQGNSA. The CDR3 consists of 15 residues. This CDR3 reads CASSLETEYNSPLHF. The DNA of the CDR3 is TGTGCCAGCAGCTTAGAAACAGAGTATAATTCACCCCTCCACTTT. Together with reference TRBV7-2 and TRBJ1-6, the CDR3 gives the full variable domain: GAGVSQSPSNKVTEKGKDVELRCDPISGHTALYWYRQSLGQGLEFLIYFQGNSAPDKSGLPSDRFSAERTGGSVSTLTIQRTQQEDSAVYLCASSLETEYNSPLHFGNGTRLTVT.

This clonotype was counted at least ten times. This sequence joins TRBV11-2 and TRBJ2-1, with 7 positions matching TRBD2. The CDR3 covers 15 residues. CDR1 SGHAT and CDR2 FQNNGV come from the germline V gene. V dropped 2 bases and J dropped 6; count of bases not matched to a gene: 7. The CDR3 bases are TGTGCCAGCAGCTTAAGCGGGATTGGGGCCAATGAGCAGTTCTTC. Translated: CASSLSGIGANEQFF.

This clonotype has a count of ten or more. The V and J genes are TRBV6-1 and TRBJ1-1; D unclear. The CDR3 extends over 14 amino acids. V was pared by 2 bases and J by 6 bases, with 13 bases between. The germline CDR1 and CDR2 sequences are MNHNS and SASEGT. Here the CDR3 reads CASSETFREAEAFF. CDR3 DNA sequence: TGTGCCAGCAGTGAAACCTTTAGGGAAGCTGAAGCTTTCTTT.

This clonotype appeared many times. The chain couples TRBV28 to TRBJ2-1; 8 nucleotides line up with TRBD1. Germline CDR1 MDHEN, CDR2 SYDVKM. CDR3 size: 14 residues. The V gene end was trimmed by 6 bases and the J gene end by 8 bases; junction bases not matched to a gene: 9. CDR3 region: CASRSQGASYEQFF. As DNA, the CDR3 is TGTGCCAGCAGATCCCAGGGGGCTAGTTATGAGCAGTTCTTC.

This clonotype was seen only a few times. The chain employs TRBV2 and TRBJ2-5; D may be TRBD1 or TRBD2 (5 bases each). Germline V gives CDR1 SNHLY, CDR2 FYNNEI. The CDR3 is 14 residues long. The V and J ends lost 3 bases and 3 bases respectively, with 11 bases between them. The CDR3, as DNA: TGTGCCAGCAGTGAGGGACCCTGGGAAGAGACCCAGTACTTC. Amino acid sequence: CASSEGPWEETQYF.

This clonotype was seen ten or more times. The gene calls are TRBV2 and TRBJ2-7; 7 positions match TRBD1. Germline V gives CDR1 SNHLY, CDR2 FYNNEI. The CDR3 is 14 amino acids. With V trimmed by 5 bases and J by 0 bases, 4 bases remained unmatched. The CDR3 coding sequence is TGTGCCAGCAGTTACCGGGACAGCTCCTACGAGCAGTACTTC. This encodes CASSYRDSSYEQYF.

This clonotype came up many times. V usage is TRBV7-2 and J usage is TRBJ2-7; the D is unclear. V was cut by 5 bases and J by 1 base, with 12 bases left in between. The CDR3 spans 14 residues. The germline CDR1 and CDR2 sequences are SGHTA and FQGNSA. The CDR3 sequence: CASSTPDGSYEQYF. The CDR3 DNA sequence: TGTGCCAGCAGCACCCCGGACGGTTCCTACGAGCAGTACTTC.

This clonotype turned up a few times. V and J are TRBV7-3 and TRBJ2-1; 12 bases line up with TRBD2. The CDR3 loop spans 17 amino acids. The ends lost 2 bases at V and 4 bases at J; junction bases unmatched: 6. Germline lookup yields CDR1 SGHTA and CDR2 FQGTGA. In nucleotides, the CDR3 is TGTGCCAGCAGCTTACATCCTAGCGGGGGGGCGTACAATGAGCAGTTCTTC. This codes for CASSLHPSGGAYNEQFF.

Only a few counts were recorded for this clonotype. The J gene is TRBJ1-5, the V gene TRBV2; D unclear. The germline V gene encodes CDR1 SNHLY and CDR2 FYNNEI. The CDR3 is 15 residues long. Trimming took off 3 bases at V and 7 bases at J, with 16 bases between the two ends. The CDR3 DNA follows: TGTGCCAGCAGTGACTTCGGGTCCTCTCGCCAGCCCCAGCATTTT. Protein sequence: CASSDFGSSRQPQHF. The variable domain in full, completed from reference TRBV2 and TRBJ1-5, reads EPEVTQTPSHQVTQMGQEVILRCVPISNHLYFYWYRQILGQKVEFLVSFYNNEISEKSEIFDDQFSVERPDGSNFTLKIRSTKLEDSAMYFCASSDFGSSRQPQHFGDGTRLSIL.

The table lists this clonotype with a few counts. The rearrangement links TRBV7-9 to TRBJ1-1; 8 bases fit TRBD1. From germline, CDR1 is SEHNR and CDR2 FQNEAQ (reference sequence). V dropped 5 bases and J dropped 2; count of bases not matched to a gene: 10. The CDR3 totals 16 residues. The CDR3 sequence: CASSPGGRDGNTEAFF. CDR3 coding DNA: TGTGCCAGCAGCCCAGGGGGCCGGGACGGTAACACTGAAGCTTTCTTT.

The DNA for the CDR3 is TGTGCCAGCAGCTTAACAGGGTCTCGCAATGAGCAGTTCTTC. Amino acid sequence: CASSLTGSRNEQFF. The chain couples TRBV7-3 to TRBJ2-1; no reliable D call. This CDR3 is built from 14 residues. CDR1 and CDR2 (germline): SGHTA, FQGTGA. V lost 0 bases to trimming and J lost 6 bases, with 9 bases between them. Full variable domain (remainder filled in from reference TRBV7-3 and TRBJ2-1): GAGVSQTPSNKVTEKGKYVELRCDPISGHTALYWYRQSLGQGPEFLIYFQGTGAADDSGLPNDRFFAVRPEGSVSTLKIQRTERGDSAVYLCASSLTGSRNEQFFGPGTRLTVL.

This clonotype has a count of ten or more. The chain carries TRBV2 and TRBJ1-1, with D perhaps matching TRBD1 (6 bases). V lost 1 base and J 0 bases, leaving 15 bases between the germline ends. CDR3 size: 17 residues. The germline V gene has CDR1 SNHLY and CDR2 FYNNEI. Here the CDR3 reads CASSEEGVRPVNTEAFF. Written as DNA, the CDR3 is TGTGCCAGCAGTGAAGAGGGGGTAAGGCCCGTGAACACTGAAGCTTTCTTT.

In its sample, this clonotype was seen a few times. The CDR3 reads CASSQDGGGIYEQYF. The DNA for the CDR3 is TGTGCCAGCAGCCAAGACGGGGGGGGTATCTACGAGCAGTACTTC. This chain links TRBV4-2 with TRBJ2-7; 8 nucleotides agree with TRBD2. The J segment lost 3 bases and the V segment lost 0 bases, leaving 4 bases of the junction unmatched. Per germline, CDR1 LGHNA and CDR2 YNFKEQ. The CDR3 spans 15 residues.

V usage is TRBV6-1 and J usage is TRBJ2-3, with 8 nucleotides matching TRBD2. Per germline, CDR1 MNHNS and CDR2 SASEGT. The V and J ends lost 4 bases and 4 bases, in that order; junction bases with no gene match: 4. The CDR3 sequence is 14 residues long. The CDR3 loop reads CASSVGLEADTQYF. The DNA of the CDR3 is TGTGCCAGCAGTGTGGGACTAGAAGCAGATACGCAGTATTTT.